The 19 T cell receptor beta chains presented below share a single source sample, sequenced in a study of post-analysis software for immune sequencing data. Whole-study results and caveats: Elevated frequency relative to controls characterized roughly 5 TRBV segments in patients, TRBV5-6, TRBV5-1 and TRBV20-1 among them.

Their antigen targets remain unknown. Libraries were made from TCR beta cDNA, and they carried unique molecular identifiers. TCRdb called the PCR reads again in MiXCR, with one record for every CDR3 protein. Here the sample spans roughly 600,000 distinct CDR3 sequences, roughly 40% being singletons. Sequences were obtained from blood. All receptors derive from a girl aged 5 to 17 with multiple sclerosis.

The chain combines TRBV3-1 with TRBJ2-7, with D possibly matching TRBD2 (5 bases). Between the trimmed V and J ends, which lost 5 bases and 6 bases, there was a span of 20 bases. This CDR3 has 15 residues. The germline V gene has CDR1 LGHDT and CDR2 YNNKEL (reference sequence). CDR3 residues: CASSASDSGTLEQYF. In nucleotides, the CDR3 is TGTGCCAGCAGCGCATCGGACTCAGGCACCCTCGAGCAGTACTTC.

The chain uses TRBV20-1 and TRBJ2-5, with unresolved D. The germline V and J ends were trimmed by 5 bases and 5 bases, with 9 bases remaining between them. CDR1 and CDR2 (germline): DFQATT, SNEGSKA (reference sequence). The CDR3 runs 11 residues. CDR3 DNA sequence: TGCAGTGCTTTAGGGTGGGAGACCCAGTACTTC. Translated: CSALGWETQYF.

V gene TRBV4-1 combines with J gene TRBJ2-3, with D tentatively TRBD2 (6 bases). The ends were cut back, 0 bases at V and 2 bases at J, with 12 bases in the middle. This CDR3 has 16 residues. CDR1 and CDR2 from the germline V gene are MGHRA and YSYEKL. The CDR3 region is CASSQDPGGYTDTQYF. The CDR3 nucleotides are TGCGCCAGCAGCCAAGATCCCGGGGGTTACACAGATACGCAGTATTTT.

This clonotype has ten or more counts. Sequence at one end of the junction differs from germline and may be a read error. This chain joins TRBV5-1 and TRBJ1-1, with TRBD1 identical over 7 bases. This CDR3 region has 14 residues. Germline lookup yields CDR1 SGHRS and CDR2 YFSETQ. For the CDR3, the DNA is TGTGCCAGCAGCCCGGGACAGATGAACACTGAAGCTTTCTTT. Its translation is CASSPGQMNTEAFF.

The rearrangement links TRBV6-6 to TRBJ2-5, with 10 bases identical to TRBD1. From germline, CDR1 is MNHNY and CDR2 SVGAGI (reference sequence). Germline trimming cut 5 bases from V and 2 bases from J; bases unmatched to any gene: 5. This CDR3 is built from 15 residues. For the CDR3, the DNA is TGTGCCAGCAGTGGCGGGGGACAGGGGCAAGAGACCCAGTACTTC. Protein: CASSGGGQGQETQYF.

The rearrangement uses TRBV6-5 and TRBJ2-5, with 10 positions matching TRBD1. Germline V lookup: CDR1 MNHEY, CDR2 SVGAGI. The junction had 17 bases not matched to a gene; V was cut back by 4 bases and J by 3 bases. The CDR3 spans 19 residues. CDR3 nucleotide sequence: TGTGCCAGCAGTTCCTACGATTTCGGACAGGGGGAGGATGAAGAGACCCAGTACTTC. Translating gives CASSSYDFGQGEDEETQYF.

The chain has TRBV6-1 and TRBJ2-7; no definite D call. The CDR3 loop spans 12 amino acids. Looked up from germline, CDR1 is MNHNS and CDR2 is SASEGT. The V end lost 6 bases, the J end lost 2 bases, and 8 bases lay between the germline ends. The CDR3 DNA follows: TGTGCCAGCAGAAAGACAACCTACGAGCAGTACTTC. Translated: CASRKTTYEQYF.

This clonotype was observed a few times. The rearrangement joins TRBV9 to TRBJ2-7; 9 nucleotides align to TRBD1. The CDR3 has 13 residues. V lost 3 bases to trimming and J lost 6 bases; unmatched junction nucleotides: 4. Germline V gene data show CDR1 as SGDLS and CDR2 as YYNGEE. The CDR3 loop reads CASSAGQGGEQYF. The CDR3 nucleotides are TGTGCCAGCAGCGCGGGACAGGGTGGCGAGCAGTACTTC.

This clonotype was recorded at least ten times. J is TRBJ2-7 and V is TRBV7-9, with D unclear. Germline loops: CDR1 SEHNR, CDR2 FQNEAQ (reference sequence). The length of the CDR3 is 11 residues. V shed 6 bases and J shed 4 bases, with 7 bases lying between them. Here the CDR3 reads CASSSLYEQYF. The CDR3 DNA is TGTGCCAGCAGTAGCCTTTACGAGCAGTACTTC.

This CDR3 reads CASSYSGQSTGELFF. The CDR3 region has the DNA TGTGCCAGCAGTTACTCGGGACAGTCCACCGGGGAGCTGTTTTTT. The rearrangement joins TRBV6-6 to TRBJ2-2, with 7 nucleotides matching TRBD1. The J segment lost 4 bases and the V segment lost 0 bases, leaving 2 bases of the junction unmatched. The CDR3 sequence is 15 residues long. Germline CDR1 MNHNY, CDR2 SVGAGI (reference sequence).

V usage is TRBV28 and J usage is TRBJ1-2; D might be TRBD1 (5 bases). The CDR3 is 14 amino acids. Germline V lookup: CDR1 MDHEN, CDR2 SYDVKM. V was shortened by 7 bases and J by 3 bases, with 15 bases between the two germline ends. CDR3 region: CASTVGGTDYGYTF. CDR3 nucleotides: TGTGCCAGCACCGTCGGAGGGACGGACTATGGCTACACCTTC.

The chain has TRBV7-8 and TRBJ2-3; 7 bases fit TRBD1. CDR3 size: 16 residues. V was pared by 2 bases and J by 2 bases, with 7 bases of the junction left unmatched. Germline V gene lookup returns CDR1 SGHVS and CDR2 FQNEAQ. The CDR3 spells CASSLKGAHITDTQYF. The CDR3 DNA follows: TGTGCCAGCAGCTTAAAGGGGGCCCACATCACAGATACGCAGTATTTT.

The chain recombines TRBV12-3 or TRBV12-4 with TRBJ2-5; D possibly corresponds to TRBD1 (6 bases). Trimming shortened V by 4 bases and J by 11 bases, and 17 bases separated the two germline ends. This CDR3 has 13 amino acids. In nucleotides, the CDR3 is TGTGCCAGCAGTTACAGACAGGTTGGGGTGCAGTACTTC. It codes for CASSYRQVGVQYF.

The chain combines TRBV7-9 with TRBJ2-5; tentative D call: TRBD2 (6 bases). CDR3 size: 14 residues. From germline, CDR1 is SEHNR and CDR2 FQNEAQ (reference sequence). V lost 9 bases to trimming and J lost 6 bases, with 20 bases between them. The CDR3 region has the DNA TGTGCCAGTAGCCTCCGGGAGCTTTTGAAGACCCAGTACTTC. It yields the protein CASSLRELLKTQYF.

The chain combines TRBV20-1 with TRBJ1-2; no firm D call. V lost 3 bases, J lost 0 bases, and 8 bases lay in between. This CDR3 contains 13 residues. Germline CDR1 is DFQATT and CDR2 is SNEGSKA (reference sequence). The CDR3 nucleotides read TGCAGTGCTAGGTCCGACCCTAACTATGGCTACACCTTC. Translated, it gives CSARSDPNYGYTF.

The CDR3 DNA reads as TGTGCCAGCAGCTTGTCCCGCAGGGGAGAGCGTGGGAGCTCCTACAATGAGCAGTTCTTC. Translation gives CASSLSRRGERGSSYNEQFF. The genes are TRBV5-5 and TRBJ2-1, with D perhaps matching TRBD1 (6 bases). The CDR3 is 20 residues long. V was trimmed by 1 base and J by 0 bases, leaving 23 bases between them. Germline V gene data show CDR1 as SGHKS and CDR2 as YYEKEE (reference sequence).

The V and J genes are TRBV5-1 and TRBJ2-5; 9 nucleotides match TRBD1. The DNA end lines up better with TRBJ2-7; the J call may be wrong. Looked up from germline, CDR1 is SGHRS and CDR2 is YFSETQ. The CDR3 sequence is 12 residues long. DNA for the CDR3: TGCGCCAGGGTGGACAGGGGCTACGAGCAGTACTTC. Residues: CARVDRGYEQYF.

Turning to this clonotype: One base away lies a much larger clone, so this may be a sequencing read error. The rearrangement uses TRBV5-1 and TRBJ2-1; 8 bases align to TRBD1. Per the germline V gene, CDR1 is SGHRS and CDR2 is YFSETQ. The trim removed 8 bases at V and 2 bases at J, leaving 6 bases unmatched. The CDR3 loop spans 14 amino acids. The CDR3 spells CASTGGQPYNEQFF. The CDR3 DNA follows: TGCGCCAGTACAGGGGGACAGCCCTACAATGAGCAGTTCTTC.

The chain combines TRBV25-1 with TRBJ2-1; perhaps TRBD1 as D (6 bases). This CDR3 is 15 amino acids long. Trimming shortened V by 2 bases and J by 6 bases, and 14 bases separated the two germline ends. Germline-derived CDR1 and CDR2 are MGHDK and SYGVNS. CDR3 loop: CASSEIGWDTNEQFF. CDR3 DNA sequence: TGTGCCAGCAGTGAAATTGGGTGGGACACCAATGAGCAGTTCTTC.